These 22 T cell receptor beta chains came from one sample sequenced in a study of response to subunit inactivated influenza vaccine. TCRdb reprocessed the RT-PCR reads with MiXCR, giving one entry per CDR3 protein. This table holds about 540,000 distinct CDR3 sequences, around a quarter found once. Another study also made use of these data, one on T cells expressing NK-cell markers. That paper states: TCR beta cDNA was made by 5'RACE template switching with UMIs.

This specimen consisted of CD4+ T cells sorted from PBMCs, obtained roughly 13 days after vaccination. The receptors here all came from a man over 45 who received an inactivated influenza vaccine.

This clonotype was seen many times. The rearrangement joins TRBV7-2 to TRBJ2-7; D gene ambiguous. The germline V gene has CDR1 SGHTA and CDR2 FQGNSA. The CDR3 runs 14 residues. With 1 base removed from V and 6 bases from J, the gap between germline ends came to 13 bases. The DNA of the CDR3 is TGTGCCAGCAGCTTAGAAGGGTTTGTCTTCGAGCAGTACTTC. This gives the protein CASSLEGFVFEQYF.

This chain connects TRBV20-1 to TRBJ2-2, with TRBD2 as a possible D gene (6 bases). This CDR3 spans 15 amino acids. Germline lookup yields CDR1 DFQATT and CDR2 SNEGSKA (reference sequence). The ends were cut back, 3 bases at V and 0 bases at J, with 11 bases in the middle. CDR3 amino acids: CSASRPGANTGELFF. The CDR3 DNA follows: TGCAGTGCTAGTCGGCCGGGGGCGAACACCGGGGAGCTGTTTTTT.

V is TRBV12-3 or TRBV12-4 and J is TRBJ2-1; D might be TRBD1 (6 bases). V gave up 5 bases and J gave up 9 bases, with 14 bases separating them. This CDR3 region has 13 residues. The CDR3 is CASSRGGFGEQFF. CDR3 sequence (DNA): TGTGCCAGCAGTCGAGGGGGTTTCGGTGAGCAGTTCTTC.

The J gene is TRBJ2-2, the V gene TRBV20-1; 8 positions match TRBD2. After removal of 1 base from V and 6 bases from J, the junction contained 13 bases not matched to a gene. CDR1 is DFQATT and CDR2 is SNEGSKA in the germline V gene (reference sequence). The CDR3 is 17 residues long. The chain's CDR3 is CSARAPPGGRYAGELFF. The CDR3 DNA reads as TGCAGTGCTAGAGCCCCCCCCGGCGGGAGGTATGCCGGGGAGCTGTTTTTT.

This clonotype was seen only once. The chain employs TRBV5-1 and TRBJ2-3; 9 bases align to TRBD2. V dropped 6 bases and J dropped 5; count of bases not matched to a gene: 4. The CDR3 is 13 residues long. Germline CDR1 and CDR2: SGHRS and YFSETQ. CDR3 nucleotide sequence: TGCGCCAGCATAGATAGCGGGAGAGATACGCAGTATTTT. It codes for CASIDSGRDTQYF.

The chain recombines TRBV29-1 with TRBJ2-7; D gene ambiguous. Per the germline V gene, CDR1 is SQVTM and CDR2 is ANQGSEA. CDR3 length: 12 amino acids. V was shortened by 4 bases and J by 2 bases, with 9 bases between the two germline ends. CDR3 sequence: CSVGSQTYEQYF. CDR3 nucleotide sequence: TGCAGCGTTGGTAGTCAGACCTACGAGCAGTACTTC.

In its sample, this clonotype was seen a few times. The chain joins TRBV4-2 to TRBJ2-5; the match to TRBD2 covers 9 bases. The CDR3 runs to 15 residues. CDR1 is LGHNA, CDR2 YNFKEQ, per germline. The ends lost 1 base at V and 2 bases at J; junction bases unmatched: 2. The DNA of the CDR3 is TGTGCCAGCAGCCAAGGCAGCGGGGGGCAAGAGACCCAGTACTTC. The encoded protein is CASSQGSGGQETQYF.

This clonotype has only a few counts. The chain links TRBV20-1 to TRBJ2-5, with TRBD2 identical over 9 bases. V lost 6 bases and J lost 4; bases outside the gene matches: 9. This CDR3 has 14 residues. Per germline, CDR1 DFQATT and CDR2 SNEGSKA (reference sequence). CDR3 DNA sequence: TGCAGTGCCCCTCGAGCGGGAGGTCGAGAGACCCAGTACTTC. As protein: CSAPRAGGRETQYF.

The rearrangement uses TRBV20-1 and TRBJ2-7, with D tentatively TRBD2 (5 bases). V was clipped by 6 bases and J by 7 bases, with 25 bases between them. The CDR3 runs 15 residues. From germline, CDR1 is DFQATT and CDR2 SNEGSKA (reference sequence). The CDR3 sequence: CSAAKMGTGTREQYF. The CDR3 DNA follows: TGCAGTGCCGCGAAGATGGGAACGGGAACTAGAGAGCAGTACTTC.

The V call is TRBV20-1, the J call TRBJ2-5; TRBD2 matches at 7 bases. Germline CDR1 and CDR2: DFQATT and SNEGSKA (reference sequence). V lost 3 bases and J lost 1; bases outside the gene matches: 2. There are 13 residues in the CDR3. CDR3 protein: CSASSSGQETQYF. In DNA, the CDR3 is TGCAGTGCTAGCTCTAGCGGCCAAGAGACCCAGTACTTC.

The V and J genes are TRBV20-1 and TRBJ1-5; D uncertain. Trimming removed 1 base at V and 5 bases at J, with 12 bases between. The CDR3 is made up of 14 amino acids. The V gene's germline CDR1 is DFQATT and CDR2 SNEGSKA (reference sequence). This CDR3 reads CSARAFKNDQPQHF. CDR3 DNA: TGCAGTGCTAGAGCCTTCAAGAACGATCAGCCCCAGCATTTT.

The genes are TRBV12-3 or TRBV12-4 and TRBJ2-1; TRBD1 matches 8 bases. Losses at the gene ends were 6 bases for V and 3 bases for J; bases not matched to a gene: 7. CDR3 length: 15 amino acids. CDR3 coding DNA: TGTGCCAGCAGCCCACAGGGGGTTTACTACAATGAGCAGTTCTTC. Translation gives CASSPQGVYYNEQFF.

This clonotype was detected many times. J is TRBJ2-7 and V is TRBV4-3, with D perhaps assigned TRBD1 or TRBD2 (6 bases each). CDR1 is LGHNA and CDR2 is YSLEER in the germline V gene. The V gene lost 4 bases and the J gene lost 4 bases, with 17 bases spanning the gap. The CDR3 contains 15 residues. As DNA, the CDR3 is TGCGCCAGCAGCCGATATCGAGAGGGGGGTTACGAGCAGTACTTC. Translating gives CASSRYREGGYEQYF.

A few counts support this clonotype. V and J are TRBV2 and TRBJ1-5; unclear D gene. Germline CDR1 and CDR2: SNHLY and FYNNEI. Between the trimmed V and J ends, which lost 8 bases and 4 bases, there was a span of 12 bases. This CDR3 region has 13 residues. CDR3: CASGAAENQPQHF. CDR3 sequence (DNA): TGTGCCAGCGGCGCGGCAGAAAATCAGCCCCAGCATTTT.

This clonotype was seen only a few times. The gene calls are TRBV20-1 and TRBJ2-1, with 7 bases that match TRBD2. The CDR3 runs 14 residues. J gave up 4 bases and V 6 bases, and 9 bases lay outside the gene matches. Germline-derived CDR1 and CDR2 are DFQATT and SNEGSKA (reference sequence). The CDR3 DNA sequence: TGCAGTGCAAGGGAGCTAGCGGTTTACAATGAGCAGTTCTTC. It specifies CSARELAVYNEQFF.

The chain uses TRBV9 and TRBJ2-3, with TRBD1 matching over 11 bases. CDR1 is SGDLS, CDR2 YYNGEE, per germline. The CDR3 contains 18 residues. Trimming took 4 bases from V and 4 from J; bases not matched to a gene: 14. The CDR3 reads CASSPRTGGNLDSDTQYF. As DNA, the CDR3 is TGTGCCAGCAGCCCCCGGACAGGGGGCAACCTGGATTCAGATACGCAGTATTTT. The full variable domain, completed using reference TRBV9 and TRBJ2-3, is DSGVTQTPKHLITATGQRVTLRCSPRSGDLSVYWYQQSLDQGLQFLIQYYNGEERAKGNILERFSAQQFPDLHSELNLSSLELGDSALYFCASSPRTGGNLDSDTQYFGPGTRLTVL.

This clonotype came up a few times. This chain uses TRBV9 with TRBJ2-7, with D perhaps matching TRBD1 (5 bases). Germline V gene lookup returns CDR1 SGDLS and CDR2 YYNGEE. The germline V and J ends were trimmed by 2 bases and 6 bases, with 15 bases remaining between them. This CDR3 is built from 14 residues. The CDR3 DNA follows: TGTGCCAGCAGCGTGGGGCAGACGGAATCCGAGCAGTACTTC. This translates into CASSVGQTESEQYF.

The chain couples TRBV11-1 to TRBJ2-1; D possibly corresponds to TRBD1 (6 bases). Trimming stripped 4 bases from V and 8 bases from J, with 21 bases between. CDR3 size: 16 residues. CDR1 and CDR2 from the germline V gene are SGHAT and FQDESV (reference sequence). The CDR3 reads CASSSIDRMSGDEQFF. The CDR3 DNA is TGTGCCAGCAGCTCGATAGACAGGATGAGTGGGGATGAGCAGTTCTTC.

The chain has TRBV29-1 and TRBJ1-2, with D maybe TRBD1 (5 bases). Per germline, CDR1 SQVTM and CDR2 ANQGSEA. V was clipped by 6 bases and J by 5 bases, with 16 bases between them. CDR3 size: 13 residues. In nucleotides, the CDR3 is TGCAGCGTAGAACAGAGGGGTGGGTATGGCTACACCTTC. This translates into CSVEQRGGYGYTF.

This clonotype is classed as medium-sized. The chain employs TRBV7-8 and TRBJ2-1, with D possibly called TRBD1 or TRBD2 (6 bases each). The germline V and J ends were trimmed by 5 bases and 7 bases, with 15 bases remaining between them. This CDR3 is built from 14 residues. Germline V gene data show CDR1 as SGHVS and CDR2 as FQNEAQ. Here the CDR3 DNA reads TGTGCCAGCAGCAAAAGGGGGGTTGAGAATGAGCAGTTCTTC. It is translated as CASSKRGVENEQFF.

Note on this clonotype: No DNA is shown, since the ends of the CDR3 on it are uncertain; the CDR3 is the one TCRdb lists. This chain connects TRBV6-5 to TRBJ1-2. The germline V gene encodes CDR1 MNHEY and CDR2 SVGAGI. The CDR3 adds up to 14 amino acids, both ends counted. The CDR3 loop reads CASSSSDSSRGYTF.

The rearrangement uses TRBV12-3 or TRBV12-4 and TRBJ1-1, with D hard to call. There are 14 residues in the CDR3. The V end lost 6 bases, the J end lost 5 bases, and 16 bases lay between the germline ends. DNA for the CDR3: TGTGCCAGCAGCCTATGGTGGGATCGGACTGAAGCTTTCTTT. This encodes CASSLWWDRTEAFF.